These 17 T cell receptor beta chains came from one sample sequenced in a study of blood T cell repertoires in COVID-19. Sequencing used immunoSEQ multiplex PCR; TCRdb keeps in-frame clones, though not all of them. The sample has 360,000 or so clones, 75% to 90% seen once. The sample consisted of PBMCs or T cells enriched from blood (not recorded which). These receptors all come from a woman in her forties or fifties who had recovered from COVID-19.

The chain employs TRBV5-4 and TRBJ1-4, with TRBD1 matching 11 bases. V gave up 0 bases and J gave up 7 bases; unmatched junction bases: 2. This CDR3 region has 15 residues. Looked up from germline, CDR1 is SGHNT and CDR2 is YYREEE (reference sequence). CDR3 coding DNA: TGTGCCAGCAGCTTGGAGGGACAGGGGGGTGAAAAACTGTTTTTT. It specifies CASSLEGQGGEKLFF.

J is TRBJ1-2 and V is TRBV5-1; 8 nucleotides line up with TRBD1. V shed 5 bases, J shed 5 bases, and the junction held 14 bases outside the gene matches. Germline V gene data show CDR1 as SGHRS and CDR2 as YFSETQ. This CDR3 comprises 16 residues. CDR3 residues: CASRTLYTGGKYGYTF. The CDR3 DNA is TGCGCCAGCAGGACTCTATACACAGGGGGAAAATATGGCTACACCTTC.

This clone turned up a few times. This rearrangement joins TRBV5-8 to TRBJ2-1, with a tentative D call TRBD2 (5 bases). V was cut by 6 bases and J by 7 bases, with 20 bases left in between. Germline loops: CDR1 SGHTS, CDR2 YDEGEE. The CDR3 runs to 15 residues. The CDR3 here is CASTKQLVQENEQFF. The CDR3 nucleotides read TGTGCCAGCACCAAACAACTAGTTCAGGAAAATGAGCAGTTCTTC. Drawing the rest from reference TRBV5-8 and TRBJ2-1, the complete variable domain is EAGVTQSPTHLIKTRGQQATLRCSPISGHTSVYWYQQALGLGLQFLLWYDEGEERNRGNFPPRFSGRQFPNYSSELNVNALELEDSALYLCASTKQLVQENEQFFGPGTRLTVL.

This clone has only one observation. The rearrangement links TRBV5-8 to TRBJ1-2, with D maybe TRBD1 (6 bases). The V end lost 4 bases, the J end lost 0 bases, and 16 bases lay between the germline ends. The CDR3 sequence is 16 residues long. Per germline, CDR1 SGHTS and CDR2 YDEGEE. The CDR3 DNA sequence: TGTGCCAGCAGCCGCACCCACAGGGTAGCTAACTATGGCTACACCTTC. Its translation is CASSRTHRVANYGYTF.

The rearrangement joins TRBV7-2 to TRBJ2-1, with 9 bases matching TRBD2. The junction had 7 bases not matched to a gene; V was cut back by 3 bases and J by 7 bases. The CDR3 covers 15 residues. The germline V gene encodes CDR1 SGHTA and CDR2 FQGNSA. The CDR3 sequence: CASSFSGSRGNEQFF. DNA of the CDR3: TGTGCCAGCAGCTTTAGCGGGAGCCGAGGGAATGAGCAGTTCTTC.

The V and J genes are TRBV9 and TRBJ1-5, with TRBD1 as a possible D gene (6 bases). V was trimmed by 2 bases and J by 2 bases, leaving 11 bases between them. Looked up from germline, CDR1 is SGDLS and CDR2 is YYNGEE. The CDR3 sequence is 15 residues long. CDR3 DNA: TGTGCCAGCAGCGTCGGGACAATGGGCAATCAGCCCCAGCATTTT. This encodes CASSVGTMGNQPQHF.

CDR3 in DNA: TGTGCCAGCAGTTACTCCTGGACACTGAAAGAGACCCAGTACTTC. Encoded protein: CASSYSWTLKETQYF. This chain connects TRBV6-5 to TRBJ2-5; possibly TRBD1 for D (5 bases). The CDR3 sequence is 15 residues long. V lost 0 bases and J 3 bases, leaving 11 bases between the germline ends. Per the germline V gene, CDR1 is MNHEY and CDR2 is SVGAGI.

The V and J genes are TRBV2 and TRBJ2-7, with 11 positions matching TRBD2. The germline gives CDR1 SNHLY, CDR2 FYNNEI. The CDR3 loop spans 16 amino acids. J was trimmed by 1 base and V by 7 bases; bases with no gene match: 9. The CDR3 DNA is TGTGCCAGCATCCGATTAGCGGGAGGGCCTTCCTACGAGCAGTACTTC. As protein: CASIRLAGGPSYEQYF.

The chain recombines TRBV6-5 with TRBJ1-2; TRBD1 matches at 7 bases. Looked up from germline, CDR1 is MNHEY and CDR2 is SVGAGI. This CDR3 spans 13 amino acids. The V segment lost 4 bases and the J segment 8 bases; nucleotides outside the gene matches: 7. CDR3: CASSFDRVRGYTF. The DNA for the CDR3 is TGTGCCAGCAGTTTCGACAGGGTGAGAGGCTACACCTTC.

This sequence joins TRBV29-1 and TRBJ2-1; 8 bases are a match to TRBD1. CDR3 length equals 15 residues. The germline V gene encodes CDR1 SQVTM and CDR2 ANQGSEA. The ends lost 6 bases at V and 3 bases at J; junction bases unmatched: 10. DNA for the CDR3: TGCAGCGTGACCCTTGGCAGGGGGCTCTACAATGAGCAGTTCTTC. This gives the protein CSVTLGRGLYNEQFF.

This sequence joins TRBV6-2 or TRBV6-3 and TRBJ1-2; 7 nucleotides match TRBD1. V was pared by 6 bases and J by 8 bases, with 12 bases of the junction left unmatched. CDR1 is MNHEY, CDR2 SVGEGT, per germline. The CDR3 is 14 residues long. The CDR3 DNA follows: TGTGCCAGCAGCTCCGACAGGGTGTCTATGGGCTACACCTTC. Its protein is CASSSDRVSMGYTF.

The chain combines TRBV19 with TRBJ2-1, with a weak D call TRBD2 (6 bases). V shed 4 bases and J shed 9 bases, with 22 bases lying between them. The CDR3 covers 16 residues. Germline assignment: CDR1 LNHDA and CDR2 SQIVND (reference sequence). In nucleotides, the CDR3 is TGTGCCAGTAGTACCGAATCTAGGACTAATGTTTTTGAGCAGTTCTTC. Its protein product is CASSTESRTNVFEQFF.

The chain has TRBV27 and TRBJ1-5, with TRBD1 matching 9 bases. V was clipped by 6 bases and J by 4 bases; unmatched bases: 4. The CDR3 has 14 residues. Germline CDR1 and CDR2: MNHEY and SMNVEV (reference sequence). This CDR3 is CASRGQGENQPQHF. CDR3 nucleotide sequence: TGTGCCAGCAGGGGACAGGGTGAAAATCAGCCCCAGCATTTT.

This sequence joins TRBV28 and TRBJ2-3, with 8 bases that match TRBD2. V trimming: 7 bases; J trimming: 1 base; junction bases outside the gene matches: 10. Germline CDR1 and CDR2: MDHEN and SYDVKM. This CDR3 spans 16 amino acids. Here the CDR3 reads CASIELSGGGTDTQYF. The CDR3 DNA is TGTGCCAGCATCGAGTTGAGCGGGGGCGGCACAGATACGCAGTATTTT.

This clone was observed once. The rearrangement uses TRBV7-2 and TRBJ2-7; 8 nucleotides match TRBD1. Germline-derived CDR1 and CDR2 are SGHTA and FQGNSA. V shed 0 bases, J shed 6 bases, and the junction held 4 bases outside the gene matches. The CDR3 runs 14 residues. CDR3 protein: CASSLAGQVTEQYF. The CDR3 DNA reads TGTGCCAGCAGCTTAGCGGGACAGGTAACCGAGCAGTACTTC.

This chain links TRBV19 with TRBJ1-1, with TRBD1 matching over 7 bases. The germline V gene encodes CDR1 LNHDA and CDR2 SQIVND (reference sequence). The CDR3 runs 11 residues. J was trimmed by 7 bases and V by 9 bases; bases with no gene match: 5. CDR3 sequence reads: CASLGTVEAFF. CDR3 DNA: TGTGCCAGCCTCGGGACAGTTGAAGCTTTCTTT. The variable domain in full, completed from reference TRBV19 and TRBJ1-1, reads DGGITQSPKYLFRKEGQNVTLSCEQNLNHDAMYWYRQDPGQGLRLIYYSQIVNDFQKGDIAEGYSVSREKKESFPLTVTSAQKNPTAFYLCASLGTVEAFFGQGTRLTVV.

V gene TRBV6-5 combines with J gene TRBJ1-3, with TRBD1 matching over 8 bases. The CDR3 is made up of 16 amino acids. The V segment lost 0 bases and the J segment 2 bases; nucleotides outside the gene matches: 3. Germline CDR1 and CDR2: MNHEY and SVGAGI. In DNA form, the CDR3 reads TGTGCCAGCAGTTACTCGGCACAGGGGGCTGGAAACACCATATATTTT. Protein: CASSYSAQGAGNTIYF.